A selection of T cell receptor beta chains follows, all from one sample in a study of T cell responses to AZD1222 COVID-19 vaccine. Some clones are missing from TCRdb's copy, which holds only in-frame ones; the method was immunoSEQ multiplex PCR. Of nearly 110,000 clones in the sample, 90% were seen once. The specimen comprised peripheral blood, sampled 28 days after the second AZD1222 dose. Receptor source: an adult who received the AZD1222 COVID-19 vaccine. CDR3s include the opening cysteine and the closing phenylalanine or tryptophan. A D gene is named only where the DNA matches it firmly. Size tells how often a clone was seen (once, few, many) or the class of an expanded clone, and some rows leave it out.

len: 14
j_gene: TRBJ2-7
v_gene: TRBV2
abundance: -
d_gene: -
CDR3nt: TGTGCCAGCAAGGGACACACTCTAATCTACGAGCAGTACTTC
CDR3aa: CASKGHTLIYEQYF

len: 13
j_gene: TRBJ2-5
v_gene: TRBV3-1/TRBV3-2
abundance: -
d_gene: -
CDR3nt: TGTGCCAGCAGCCTACGACTCCCGAAGACCCAGTACTTC
CDR3aa: CASSLRLPKTQYF

len: 14
j_gene: TRBJ1-2
v_gene: TRBV3-1/TRBV3-2
abundance: -
d_gene: -
CDR3nt: TGTGCCAGCAGCCAAGATGGGGGTCCATATGGCTACACCTTC
CDR3aa: CASSQDGGPYGYTF

len: 14
j_gene: TRBJ2-7
v_gene: TRBV2
abundance: once
d_gene: TRBD1
CDR3nt: TGTGCCACCCAGGCGGGGACAGGGGGATACGAGCAGTACTTC
CDR3aa: CATQAGTGGYEQYF

len: 16
j_gene: TRBJ2-7
v_gene: TRBV7-3
abundance: -
d_gene: TRBD1
CDR3nt: TGTGCCAGCAGCTCATGGCGCCCAGGGGGTTCCTACGAGCAGTACTTC
CDR3aa: CASSSWRPGGSYEQYF

len: 19
j_gene: TRBJ2-5
v_gene: TRBV4-1
abundance: -
d_gene: TRBD2
CDR3nt: TGCGCCAGCAGCCAAGATCGGGGGCGGCTAGCGGGGGTCGAAGAGACCCAGTACTTC
CDR3aa: CASSQDRGRLAGVEETQYF

len: 14
j_gene: TRBJ1-2
v_gene: TRBV28
abundance: -
d_gene: TRBD1
CDR3nt: TGTGCCAGCAGCCTGACAGGGAAGGAGCGAGGCTACACCTTC
CDR3aa: CASSLTGKERGYTF

len: 15
j_gene: TRBJ1-2
v_gene: TRBV7-2
abundance: once
d_gene: -
CDR3nt: TGTGCCAGCAGCTTAGGTCTTGCAGGGACCTATGGCTACACCTTC
CDR3aa: CASSLGLAGTYGYTF

len: 14
j_gene: TRBJ1-1
v_gene: TRBV7-2
abundance: -
d_gene: -
CDR3nt: TGTGCCAGCAGTTTTATGGGAGGGTATGCTGAAGCTTTCTTT
CDR3aa: CASSFMGGYAEAFF

len: 16
j_gene: TRBJ1-3
v_gene: TRBV19
abundance: once
d_gene: -
CDR3nt: TGTGCCAGTAGCACCCAAACAGGGAGGGCTGGAAACACCATATATTTT
CDR3aa: CASSTQTGRAGNTIYF